The 13 T cell receptor beta chains below come from one sample, sequenced in a study of technical replicates of blood from a handful of donors. Using immunoSEQ multiplex PCR, the repertoire was profiled, and TCRdb retains in-frame clones only, with some absent. The data contain 70,000 to 85,000 clones, less than 97% of them seen just once; the ten biggest clones take up more than 0.2%. The sequencing input was T cells isolated from PBMCs. The receptors here all came from a human donor in good health.

The gene calls are TRBV28 and TRBJ2-7; tentatively, D is TRBD1 (5 bases). Trimming cost V 5 bases and J 3 bases, with 11 bases left between them. Germline loops: CDR1 MDHEN, CDR2 SYDVKM. This CDR3 has 13 amino acids. The DNA for the CDR3 is TGTGCCAGCAGTCTTGGGGCGAACTACGAGCAGTACTTC. Translated, it gives CASSLGANYEQYF.

This clone has just one count. The chain employs TRBV5-1 and TRBJ2-7, with TRBD1 as a possible D gene (6 bases). The CDR3 spans 14 residues. CDR1 and CDR2 (germline): SGHRS, YFSETQ. The V gene lost 3 bases and the J gene lost 5 bases, with 15 bases spanning the gap. The CDR3 sequence is CASSSQAGAHEQYF. The CDR3 DNA reads as TGCGCCAGCAGCTCACAGGCAGGGGCCCACGAGCAGTACTTC.

The chain links TRBV5-1 to TRBJ2-7; possibly TRBD1 for D (6 bases). V lost 5 bases to trimming and J lost 2 bases, with 17 bases between them. The CDR3 has 15 amino acids. The germline gives CDR1 SGHRS, CDR2 YFSETQ. Here the CDR3 DNA reads TGCGCCAGCAGGAGGGGACAAGTTGTTACCTACGAGCAGTACTTC. Residues: CASRRGQVVTYEQYF.

There are a few counts of this clone. The chain is built from TRBV6-1 and TRBJ1-1; D is uncertain. The V and J ends lost 6 bases and 6 bases respectively, with 14 bases between them. The CDR3 length is 13 residues. In germline, CDR1 is MNHNS, CDR2 SASEGT. The CDR3 here is CASRLFGRAEAFF. The DNA of the CDR3 is TGTGCCAGCAGGCTTTTCGGGCGGGCTGAAGCTTTCTTT.

This clone was detected only once. The gene calls are TRBV7-2 and TRBJ2-1, with 7 bases aligning to TRBD2. V trimming: 2 bases; J trimming: 3 bases; junction bases outside the gene matches: 13. The CDR3 has 18 residues. CDR1 is SGHTA and CDR2 is FQGNSA in the germline V gene. The CDR3 sequence: CASSLLWRLAEGYNEQFF. The CDR3 nucleotides read TGTGCCAGCAGCTTATTGTGGCGGCTAGCGGAAGGCTACAATGAGCAGTTCTTC.

The chain combines TRBV6-5 with TRBJ1-1, with TRBD1 as a possible D gene (5 bases). Germline V gene sequence: CDR1 MNHEY, CDR2 SVGAGI. V shed 5 bases and J shed 8 bases, with 12 bases lying between them. The CDR3 runs 12 residues. The CDR3 is CASSALKGEAFF. The CDR3 DNA reads TGTGCCAGCAGTGCTTTGAAGGGGGAAGCTTTCTTT.

The chain links TRBV27 to TRBJ2-1; TRBD2 aligns across 14 bases. In germline, CDR1 is MNHEY, CDR2 SMNVEV (reference sequence). The CDR3 has 17 amino acids. V gave up 4 bases and J gave up 1 base; unmatched junction bases: 3. CDR3 protein: CASSYGLAGGSYNEQFF. CDR3 coding DNA: TGTGCCAGCAGTTATGGACTAGCGGGGGGATCCTACAATGAGCAGTTCTTC.

The J gene is TRBJ1-4, the V gene TRBV15; the D gene is possibly TRBD1 (5 bases). The CDR3 loop spans 16 amino acids. Trimming left V 1 base short and J 5 bases short, with 14 bases between. Germline CDR1 and CDR2: LNHNV and YYDKDF (reference sequence). For the CDR3, the DNA is TGTGCCACCAGCAGAGGCCCCGGGACTTTAAATGAAAAACTGTTTTTT. Amino acids: CATSRGPGTLNEKLFF. Using reference TRBV15 and TRBJ1-4 for the parts outside the CDR3, the full variable domain is DAMVIQNPRYQVTQFGKPVTLSCSQTLNHNVMYWYQQKSSQAPKLLFHYYDKDFNNEADTPDNFQSRRPNTSFCFLDIRSPGLGDTAMYLCATSRGPGTLNEKLFFGSGTQLSVL.

V is TRBV7-9 and J is TRBJ2-5; D perhaps matches TRBD2 (6 bases). Germline V gene data show CDR1 as SEHNR and CDR2 as FQNEAQ (reference sequence). The CDR3 runs to 15 residues. V was trimmed by 5 bases and J by 3 bases, leaving 16 bases between them. The CDR3 DNA follows: TGTGCCAGCAGCCGACTATCCGGGAGCGAAGAGACCCAGTACTTC. Protein sequence: CASSRLSGSEETQYF.

J is TRBJ1-2 and V is TRBV6-5, with D uncertain. Germline loops: CDR1 MNHEY, CDR2 SVGAGI. This CDR3 contains 13 residues. The V end was cut by 0 bases, the J end by 8 bases, with 10 bases between. The CDR3, as DNA: TGTGCCAGCAGTTACTCGCACGGTTACGGCTACACCTTC. Protein sequence: CASSYSHGYGYTF.

V is TRBV5-4 and J is TRBJ2-7, with TRBD1 matching over 11 bases. V lost 3 bases and J lost 2; bases outside the gene matches: 4. Germline CDR1 reads SGHNT; CDR2 reads YYREEE (reference sequence). The CDR3 is 15 residues long. CDR3 DNA sequence: TGTGCCAGCAGCTCCGGACAGGGGGCCACCTACGAGCAGTACTTC. Translating gives CASSSGQGATYEQYF.

The chain couples TRBV5-6 to TRBJ2-3, with 8 bases aligning to TRBD1. The CDR3 has 18 amino acids. Trimming at V came to 3 bases and at J to 2 bases, leaving 14 bases not matched to a gene. In germline, CDR1 is SGHDT, CDR2 YYEEEE. The CDR3 here is CASSSLTGTGGTTDTQYF. CDR3 bases: TGTGCCAGCAGCTCCTTAACCGGGACAGGCGGGACCACAGATACGCAGTATTTT.

This chain connects TRBV14 to TRBJ2-7; TRBD2 matches at 12 bases. After removal of 2 bases from V and 1 base from J, the junction contained 12 bases not matched to a gene. Germline V gives CDR1 SGHDN, CDR2 FVKESK. The CDR3 is 19 amino acids. The CDR3 is CASSQFKGTSGSSSYEQYF. DNA for the CDR3: TGTGCCAGCAGCCAATTCAAGGGGACTAGCGGGTCTAGTTCCTACGAGCAGTACTTC.